The 2 T cell receptor beta chains reported below all come from one sample, sequenced in a study of CD8 T cells in Susac syndrome (dated by TCRdb to the late 2010s). Preparation of the library involved the immunoSEQ multiplex PCR assay. RNA was extracted using the RNeasy kit, and about 0.45 to 1 ug of the RNA was reverse transcribed with random hexamers. The raw public data were reprocessed by TCRdb itself: fastp quality trimming at Q25, MiXCR clonotype calling, in-frame beta chains only. Rows matching on CDR3 protein sequence are summarized as one entry with the most common DNA and genes. The sample profile shows over 95,000 distinct CDR3 sequences; 80% to 95% of them were found once. Roughly 0.12% of the sample goes to the ten largest clones. The source material was CD8+ T cells from PBMCs. These receptor sequences come from a human donor in good health.

The rearrangement links TRBV6-5 to TRBJ1-1; no clear D gene. Per germline, CDR1 MNHEY and CDR2 SVGAGI. The CDR3 is 13 amino acids. V lost 4 bases and J 10 bases, leaving 16 bases between the germline ends. The CDR3 DNA follows: TGTGCCAGCAGTTCCGGGCCCCTAGTTGGAGCTTTCTTT. Its protein product is CASSSGPLVGAFF.

This clonotype was counted a few times. The chain employs TRBV4-3 and TRBJ2-7, with TRBD1 matching over 7 bases. Germline CDR1 and CDR2: LGHNA and YSLEER. The length of the CDR3 is 15 residues. Trimming cost V 3 bases and J 0 bases; bases outside gene matches: 5. The CDR3 reads CASSQGQPLSYEQYF. The CDR3, as DNA: TGCGCCAGCAGCCAGGGACAGCCCCTCTCCTACGAGCAGTACTTC.